The 27 T cell receptor beta chains listed next were all sequenced from one sample in a study of CD8+CD57+ T cells in acquired aplastic anemia. Before being chosen for sequencing, patients had shown CD8+CD57+ cell expansion by flow cytometry. Using genomic DNA as the template, TCR beta VDJ and CDR3 profiling was carried out. TCRdb used MiXCR to reprocess the reads, holding one entry per CDR3 protein. The table has under 500,000 distinct CDR3 sequences, under 40% seen once. The specimen was sorted CD4+, CD8+, or CD8+CD57+ T cells (not recorded which) from PBMCs. These receptors were taken from a human donor with aplastic anemia.

This clonotype was detected ten times or more. V and J are TRBV19 and TRBJ1-5; D might be TRBD1 (6 bases). V shed 5 bases and J shed 1 base, with 9 bases lying between them. Germline CDR1 is LNHDA and CDR2 is SQIVND (reference sequence). CDR3 size: 14 residues. The CDR3 spells CASSGQISNQPQHF. The CDR3 bases are TGTGCCAGTAGTGGACAGATCAGCAATCAGCCCCAGCATTTT.

This clonotype was counted between two and nine times. The V gene is TRBV4-3, the J gene TRBJ1-2, with unresolved D. CDR1 and CDR2 from the germline V gene are LGHNA and YSLEER. There are 15 residues in the CDR3. Trimming shortened V by 1 base and J by 2 bases, and 11 bases separated the two germline ends. Here the CDR3 DNA reads TGCGCCAGCAGCCAAGTTCCCGGACGGAACTATGGCTACACCTTC. Translation gives CASSQVPGRNYGYTF.

This clonotype was recorded many times. V is TRBV20-1 and J is TRBJ1-2, with D unresolved. Trimming took off 3 bases at V and 4 bases at J, with 12 bases between the two ends. The CDR3 consists of 13 residues. CDR1 is DFQATT, CDR2 SNEGSKA, per germline (reference sequence). CDR3 sequence reads: CSASGQESYGYTF. The CDR3 nucleotides read TGCAGTGCTAGTGGGCAGGAAAGCTATGGCTACACCTTC.

On this clonotype itself: Since no conserved phenylalanine or tryptophan closes the CDR3, a read error is the likely cause. The gene calls are TRBV7-3 and TRBJ1-1; TRBD1 agrees at 9 bases. The CDR3 is 15 residues long. J was trimmed by 4 bases and V by 5 bases; bases with no gene match: 8. In germline, CDR1 is SGHTA, CDR2 FQGTGA. The DNA for the CDR3 is TGTGCCAGCAGCGCAACCGGGACAGGGCCCACTGAAGCTTTCCTT. Protein product: CASSATGTGPTEAFL.

V is TRBV11-2 and J is TRBJ2-7, with D perhaps matching TRBD1 (6 bases). In germline, CDR1 is SGHAT, CDR2 FQNNGV. With 5 bases removed from V and 7 bases from J, the gap between germline ends came to 15 bases. This CDR3 is built from 13 residues. As DNA, the CDR3 is TGTGCCAGCAGCCAGGGGACGATTCGGGAGCAGTACTTC. Translated, it gives CASSQGTIREQYF. The full variable domain, in which reference TRBV11-2 and TRBJ2-7 provide the parts outside the CDR3, is EAGVAQSPRYKIIEKRQSVAFWCNPISGHATLYWYQQILGQGPKLLIQFQNNGVVDDSQLPKDRFSAERLKGVDSTLKIQPAKLEDSAVYLCASSQGTIREQYFGPGTRLTVT.

This clonotype was seen repeatedly, ten times or more. The gene calls are TRBV2 and TRBJ2-5, with TRBD2 identical over 7 bases. The CDR3 has 14 residues. Losses at the gene ends were 3 bases for V and 6 bases for J; bases not matched to a gene: 7. Germline CDR1 SNHLY, CDR2 FYNNEI. The CDR3 loop reads CASSELAGRKTQYF. CDR3 DNA: TGTGCCAGCAGTGAGTTAGCGGGTAGGAAGACCCAGTACTTC. Using reference TRBV2 and TRBJ2-5 for the parts outside the CDR3, the full variable domain is EPEVTQTPSHQVTQMGQEVILRCVPISNHLYFYWYRQILGQKVEFLVSFYNNEISEKSEIFDDQFSVERPDGSNFTLKIRSTKLEDSAMYFCASSELAGRKTQYFGPGTRLLVL.

The rearrangement uses TRBV7-8 and TRBJ2-7, with 10 nucleotides matching TRBD1. The CDR3 is 14 residues long. The germline V gene encodes CDR1 SGHVS and CDR2 FQNEAQ. The V and J ends lost 5 bases and 6 bases, in that order; junction bases with no gene match: 7. The CDR3 DNA follows: TGTGCCAGCAGCCGACAGGGGGCGCCTCTCGAGCAGTACTTC. It is translated as CASSRQGAPLEQYF.

The rearrangement uses TRBV7-2 and TRBJ2-1; unclear D gene. Trimming removed 3 bases from V and 9 bases from J, with 6 bases in between. From germline, CDR1 is SGHTA and CDR2 FQGNSA. The CDR3 runs 11 residues. CDR3 in amino acids: CASSFWFEQFF. The CDR3 DNA is TGTGCCAGCAGCTTCTGGTTTGAGCAGTTCTTC.

This clonotype was detected many times. The chain combines TRBV5-5 with TRBJ1-2; the D is unclear. Germline CDR1 reads SGHKS; CDR2 reads YYEKEE (reference sequence). The V gene lost 2 bases and the J gene lost 8 bases, with 19 bases spanning the gap. The CDR3 contains 15 residues. CDR3 amino acids: CASSFRSLSWRGYTF. For the CDR3, the DNA is TGTGCCAGCAGCTTTCGGTCCCTTTCGTGGCGAGGCTACACCTTC.

This clonotype was picked up a small number of times. The chain uses TRBV2 and TRBJ2-7, with 9 bases matching TRBD1. Germline V gene sequence: CDR1 SNHLY, CDR2 FYNNEI. CDR3 length: 13 residues. V was clipped by 7 bases and J by 3 bases; unmatched bases: 4. The CDR3 loop is CASNPGQGYEQYF. CDR3 sequence (DNA): TGTGCCAGCAACCCGGGACAGGGCTACGAGCAGTACTTC.

The chain has TRBV9 and TRBJ2-3, with D perhaps given as TRBD1 or TRBD2 (7 bases each). Germline V CDR1 and CDR2: SGDLS, YYNGEE. V gave up 0 bases and J gave up 7 bases, with 15 bases separating them. This CDR3 has 15 residues. The CDR3 DNA reads as TGTGCCAGCAGCGTAGAGGGCCAGGGGGGGAATACGCAGTATTTT. Translating gives CASSVEGQGGNTQYF.

The chain uses TRBV5-4 and TRBJ1-1; D not resolved. V was shortened by 2 bases and J by 3 bases, with 11 bases between the two germline ends. Germline CDR1 reads SGHNT; CDR2 reads YYREEE (reference sequence). The CDR3 has 14 residues. As DNA, the CDR3 is TGTGCCAGCAGCTTTGGCGTATCGGACACTGAAGCTTTCTTT. Residues: CASSFGVSDTEAFF.

Ten or more counts support this clonotype. The rearrangement links TRBV25-1 to TRBJ2-3; TRBD2 matches at 8 bases. With V trimmed by 2 bases and J by 5 bases, 12 bases remained unmatched. This CDR3 has 17 amino acids. Germline lookup yields CDR1 MGHDK and CDR2 SYGVNS. CDR3 sequence reads: CASSEDGRGPSEDTQYF. CDR3 DNA: TGTGCCAGCAGTGAAGACGGGAGGGGCCCCTCTGAAGATACGCAGTATTTT.

This clonotype was picked up one time. This chain uses TRBV20-1 with TRBJ2-7; D unclear. Germline V lookup: CDR1 DFQATT, CDR2 SNEGSKA (reference sequence). V lost 6 bases and J 4 bases, leaving 22 bases between the germline ends. The CDR3 consists of 15 residues. The CDR3 DNA sequence: TGCAGTGCCACCCCTGGACGGGTCAAAACTTACGAGCAGTACTTC. Amino acids: CSATPGRVKTYEQYF.

The table lists this clonotype with many counts. In nucleotides, the CDR3 is TGTGCCAGCAGCTTGACATCTCACTATAATTCACCCCTCCACTTT. Residues: CASSLTSHYNSPLHF. The V call is TRBV7-3, the J call TRBJ1-6; unclear D gene. Trimming left V 3 bases short and J 3 bases short, with 9 bases between. The CDR3 consists of 15 residues. The germline CDR1 and CDR2 sequences are SGHTA and FQGTGA. Looking up the rest from reference TRBV7-3 and TRBJ1-6 gives the full variable domain: GAGVSQTPSNKVTEKGKYVELRCDPISGHTALYWYRQSLGQGPEFLIYFQGTGAADDSGLPNDRFFAVRPEGSVSTLKIQRTERGDSAVYLCASSLTSHYNSPLHFGNGTRLTVT.

This clonotype was seen a handful of times. This chain joins TRBV2 and TRBJ2-7, with 9 bases aligning to TRBD1. The length of the CDR3 is 15 residues. Trimming at V came to 6 bases and at J to 3 bases, leaving 9 bases not matched to a gene. CDR1 and CDR2 from the germline V gene are SNHLY and FYNNEI. The CDR3 protein is CASSLGTGSFYEQYF. In DNA, the CDR3 is TGTGCCAGCAGCCTCGGGACAGGGTCTTTCTACGAGCAGTACTTC.

The rearrangement joins TRBV9 to TRBJ1-2; 11 nucleotides line up with TRBD1. Germline CDR1 is SGDLS and CDR2 is YYNGEE. CDR3 length: 14 residues. Trimming at V came to 3 bases and at J to 6 bases, leaving 4 bases not matched to a gene. The CDR3 here is CASSAQDRGHGYTF. The CDR3 nucleotides read TGTGCCAGCAGCGCTCAGGACAGGGGGCATGGCTACACCTTC.

This clonotype was seen a few times. This rearrangement joins TRBV5-1 to TRBJ1-3, with D unclear. The CDR3 totals 16 residues. The V gene's germline CDR1 is SGHRS and CDR2 YFSETQ. V lost 4 bases and J 0 bases, leaving 14 bases between the germline ends. CDR3 coding DNA: TGCGCCAGCAGCACCACATCGCCGGGCTCTGGAAACACCATATATTTT. It codes for CASSTTSPGSGNTIYF. The whole variable domain, filled in from reference TRBV5-1 and TRBJ1-3, reads KAGVTQTPRYLIKTRGQQVTLSCSPISGHRSVSWYQQTPGQGLQFLFEYFSETQRNKGNFPGRFSGRQFSNSRSEMNVSTLELGDSALYLCASSTTSPGSGNTIYFGEGSWLTVV.

The chain carries TRBV12-3 or TRBV12-4 and TRBJ1-1, with D perhaps matching TRBD1 (5 bases). The CDR3 loop spans 16 amino acids. Trimming removed 5 bases at V and 1 base at J, with 17 bases between. The CDR3 region is CASSGTGWGRNTEAFF. The CDR3 bases are TGTGCCAGCAGTGGGACGGGATGGGGCAGGAACACTGAAGCTTTCTTT.

This clonotype was seen many times. The chain has TRBV6-6 and TRBJ2-7, with D hard to call. Germline V lookup: CDR1 MNHNY, CDR2 SVGAGI (reference sequence). The CDR3 totals 12 residues. Trimming cost V 1 base and J 4 bases, with 5 bases left between them. CDR3 sequence: CASSYWGYEQYF. In DNA form, the CDR3 reads TGTGCCAGCAGTTACTGGGGTTACGAGCAGTACTTC.

This clonotype was seen a handful of times. Possible read error: a much larger clone is one base away. This likely comes from a read error, as the CDR3 has no conserved phenylalanine or tryptophan at its end. Here the CDR3 DNA reads TGTGCCAGCAGCGCGACAGGGACGGTTCAGCCCCAGCATCTT. Protein sequence: CASSATGTVQPQHL. This chain links TRBV9 with TRBJ1-5, with 7 nucleotides matching TRBD1. In germline, CDR1 is SGDLS, CDR2 YYNGEE. With 3 bases clipped from V and 6 bases from J, the junction kept 6 bases outside the gene matches. This CDR3 is 14 amino acids long.

Concerning this clonotype: This may arise from a read error, as a much more abundant clone is one base away. The conserved phenylalanine or tryptophan normally closing the CDR3 is absent here, so this likely arose from a read error. The V gene is TRBV9, the J gene TRBJ2-2; D gene unclear. CDR1 and CDR2 (germline): SGDLS, YYNGEE. The CDR3 consists of 12 residues. With 3 bases removed from V and 5 bases from J, the gap between germline ends came to 5 bases. The CDR3 spells CASSAQTGELFL. CDR3 sequence (DNA): TGTGCCAGCAGCGCACAGACCGGGGAGCTGTTTTTG.

V usage is TRBV24-1 and J usage is TRBJ2-7; TRBD1 or TRBD2 may be the D gene (6 bases each). CDR1 and CDR2 from the germline V gene are KGHDR and SFDVKD. The CDR3 has 14 residues. V was pared by 12 bases and J by 3 bases, with 20 bases between. In DNA form, the CDR3 reads TGTGCCTGGAGTGTAAAGGGGGGCGGCTACGAGCAGTACTTC. Translation gives CAWSVKGGGYEQYF.

This clonotype has ten or more counts. The chain uses TRBV2 and TRBJ1-4; D ambiguous. CDR1 SNHLY and CDR2 FYNNEI come from the germline V gene. Deletions cut 6 bases from V and 4 bases from J, with 6 bases between. The length of the CDR3 is 12 residues. CDR3: CASRDVNEKLFF. Here the CDR3 DNA reads TGTGCCAGCAGGGACGTTAATGAAAAACTGTTTTTT.

The rearrangement uses TRBV24-1 and TRBJ2-7; 7 bases map to TRBD2. V trimming: 4 bases; J trimming: 7 bases; junction bases outside the gene matches: 12. The CDR3 loop spans 15 amino acids. Germline values: CDR1 KGHDR, CDR2 SFDVKD. In nucleotides, the CDR3 is TGTGCCACCAGTGACGCAGCGGGAACTGACGGGGAGCAGTACTTC. This sequence encodes CATSDAAGTDGEQYF.

This clonotype was picked up a small number of times. The genes are TRBV11-2 and TRBJ2-1; 7 bases match TRBD1. The CDR3 is 15 residues long. The trim removed 0 bases at V and 5 bases at J, leaving 4 bases unmatched. From germline, CDR1 is SGHAT and CDR2 FQNNGV. The CDR3 nucleotides are TGTGCCAGCAGCTTAGAACAGGGGTATAACAATGAGCAGTTCTTC. Translating it yields CASSLEQGYNNEQFF.

The rearrangement links TRBV19 to TRBJ2-7; 10 nucleotides line up with TRBD2. The end of the DNA is better explained by TRBJ2-1, so the J call may be wrong. The CDR3 extends over 15 amino acids. CDR1 and CDR2 (germline): LNHDA, SQIVND (reference sequence). This chain's CDR3 is CASSPSSGGYNEQFF. The CDR3, as DNA: TGTGCCAGTAGTCCCTCTAGCGGGGGCTACAATGAGCAGTTCTTC.